One and the same sample provided the 7 T cell receptor beta chains below, sequenced in a study of T-cell reconstitution after alpha-beta-depleted transplantation in children. Preparing the TCRbeta library involved the use of unique molecular identifiers. One entry per CDR3 protein results from TCRdb running MiXCR on the PCR reads. Among around 670,000 distinct CDR3 sequences listed, around 12% were seen once. Sample: PBMCs, taken before TCRalphabeta/CD19-depleted stem cell transplant. The source of these receptors is a girl aged 2-10 years with congenital amegakaryocytic thrombocytopenia, due to receive a stem cell transplant.

The V and J genes are TRBV4-1 and TRBJ1-2, with D unclear. CDR3 length: 13 residues. Trimming shortened V by 1 base and J by 8 bases, and 11 bases separated the two germline ends. Germline-derived CDR1 and CDR2 are MGHRA and YSYEKL. CDR3 loop: CASSQGPRQGYTF. CDR3 in DNA: TGCGCCAGCAGCCAAGGGCCCCGCCAGGGCTACACCTTC.

This clonotype was counted at least ten times. This chain links TRBV3-1 with TRBJ2-5; D may match TRBD1 or TRBD2 (5 bases each). Trimming removed 0 bases at V and 1 base at J, with 12 bases between. CDR3 length: 16 amino acids. Germline lookup yields CDR1 LGHDT and CDR2 YNNKEL (reference sequence). The CDR3 nucleotides are TGTGCCAGCAGCCAAGAGATTTGGGGGAGCCAAGAGACCCAGTACTTC. Amino acids: CASSQEIWGSQETQYF.

This clonotype has a count of ten or more. The chain is built from TRBV7-2 and TRBJ2-3, with TRBD2 matching 9 bases. Looked up from germline, CDR1 is SGHTA and CDR2 is FQGNSA. Unmatched junction bases numbered 11, after V lost 1 base and J lost 9 bases. This CDR3 is 16 amino acids long. CDR3 nucleotides: TGTGCCAGCAGCTTAGTCCCGACTAGCGGTCATAACACGCAGTATTTT. It yields the protein CASSLVPTSGHNTQYF.

J is TRBJ1-1 and V is TRBV18; D is undetermined. The CDR3 is made up of 15 amino acids. V dropped 3 bases and J dropped 4 bases, with 15 bases sitting between them. CDR1 is KGHSH, CDR2 LQKENI, per germline. CDR3 protein: CASSPETPGSTEAFF. The DNA of the CDR3 is TGTGCCAGCTCACCTGAAACACCGGGCAGCACTGAAGCTTTCTTT.

This clonotype was seen repeatedly, ten times or more. The chain has TRBV20-1 and TRBJ2-1; TRBD2 agrees at 14 bases. CDR1 and CDR2 (germline): DFQATT, SNEGSKA (reference sequence). This CDR3 region has 14 residues. The V and J ends lost 5 bases and 4 bases, in that order; junction bases with no gene match: 1. The CDR3 nucleotides are TGCAGTGCTCGGACTAGCGGGGGGTACAATGAGCAGTTCTTC. Translated: CSARTSGGYNEQFF.

This clonotype was counted at least ten times. J is TRBJ2-3 and V is TRBV29-1, with 7 bases identical to TRBD1. Germline CDR1 is SQVTM and CDR2 is ANQGSEA. V lost 8 bases to trimming and J lost 1 base; unmatched junction nucleotides: 6. The CDR3 consists of 13 residues. This CDR3 reads CSSTGDGTDTQYF. The CDR3 DNA reads as TGCAGCTCTACAGGGGATGGCACAGATACGCAGTATTTT.

This clonotype was seen a few times. The chain uses TRBV7-9 and TRBJ2-2; no clear D. This CDR3 is built from 15 residues. V gave up 1 base and J gave up 10 bases, with 16 bases separating them. Germline CDR1 reads SEHNR; CDR2 reads FQNEAQ (reference sequence). CDR3 protein: CASSLGGRNFVELFF. The CDR3 DNA reads TGTGCCAGCAGCTTAGGGGGAAGGAATTTCGTGGAGCTGTTTTTT.